This T cell receptor (beta chain) was identified during a study of cytomegalovirus exposure and HLA in healthy donors. A note on this clone: Its antigen is currently unknown.

General study results and limits: In vitro assays verified that three CMV-associated chains recognized CMV antigens specifically. Across HLA loci, a later analysis found differing TCR association rates, with DRB1 most and HLA-C fewest. The authors later linked a missense DCLRE1C variant to TCR beta V- and J-gene trimming.

Primers: 60 Vbeta forward and 13 Jbeta reverse. TCRdb keeps only in-frame clones here, not all; method: immunoSEQ multiplex PCR. The data hold some 160,000 clones, with about three quarters observed a single time. The V gene lost 4 bases and the J gene lost 5 bases, with 25 bases spanning the gap. This CDR3 is built from 17 residues. CDR1 is SGHTS, CDR2 YDEGEE, per germline. The sequence was collected from a woman between 35 and 50 years old in good health and CMV-seropositive. The sequenced sample was PBMCs. The V gene is TRBV5-8, the J gene TRBJ2-7, with D maybe TRBD2 (6 bases). The CDR3 is CASSPTGGAVYSDEQYF. In nucleotides, the CDR3 is TGTGCCAGCAGCCCCACCGGGGGAGCGGTTTACTCGGACGAGCAGTACTTC.